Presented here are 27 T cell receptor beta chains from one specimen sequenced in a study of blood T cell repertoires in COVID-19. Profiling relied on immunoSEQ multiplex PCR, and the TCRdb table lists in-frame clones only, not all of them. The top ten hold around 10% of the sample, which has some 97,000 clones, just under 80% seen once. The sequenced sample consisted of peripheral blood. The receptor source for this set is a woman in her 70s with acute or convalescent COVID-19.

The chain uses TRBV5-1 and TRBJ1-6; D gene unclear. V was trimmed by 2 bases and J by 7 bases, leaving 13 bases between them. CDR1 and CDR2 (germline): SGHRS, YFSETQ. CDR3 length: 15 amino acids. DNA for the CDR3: TGCGCCAGCAGCTTTTCCGTCCGTGAGAATTCACCCCTCCACTTT. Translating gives CASSFSVRENSPLHF. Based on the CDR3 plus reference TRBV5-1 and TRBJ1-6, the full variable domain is KAGVTQTPRYLIKTRGQQVTLSCSPISGHRSVSWYQQTPGQGLQFLFEYFSETQRNKGNFPGRFSGRQFSNSRSEMNVSTLELGDSALYLCASSFSVRENSPLHFGNGTRLTVT.

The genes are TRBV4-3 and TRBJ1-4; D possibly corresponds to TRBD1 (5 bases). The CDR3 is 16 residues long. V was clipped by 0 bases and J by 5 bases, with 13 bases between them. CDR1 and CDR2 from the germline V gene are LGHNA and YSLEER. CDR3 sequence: CASSQDGGAKNEKLFF. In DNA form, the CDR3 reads TGCGCCAGCAGCCAAGATGGCGGGGCGAAGAATGAAAAACTGTTTTTT.

In DNA form, the CDR3 reads TGTGCCAGCAAACTTCTTGACAGGGGATTCAGCAATCAGCCCCAGCATTTT. Amino acid sequence: CASKLLDRGFSNQPQHF. V usage is TRBV28 and J usage is TRBJ1-5; 8 bases agree with TRBD1. With V trimmed by 7 bases and J by 1 base, 12 bases remained unmatched. The CDR3 is 17 residues long. Germline values: CDR1 MDHEN, CDR2 SYDVKM. Together with reference TRBV28 and TRBJ1-5, the CDR3 gives the full variable domain: DVKVTQSSRYLVKRTGEKVFLECVQDMDHENMFWYRQDPGLGLRLIYFSYDVKMKEKGDIPEGYSVSREKKERFSLILESASTNQTSMYLCASKLLDRGFSNQPQHFGDGTRLSIL.

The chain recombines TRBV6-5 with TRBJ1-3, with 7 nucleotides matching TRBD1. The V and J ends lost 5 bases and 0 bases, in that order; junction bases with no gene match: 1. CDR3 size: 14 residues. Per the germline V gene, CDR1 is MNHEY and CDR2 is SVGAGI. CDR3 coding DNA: TGTGCCAGCAGTAGGGACAGCTCTGGAAACACCATATATTTT. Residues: CASSRDSSGNTIYF.

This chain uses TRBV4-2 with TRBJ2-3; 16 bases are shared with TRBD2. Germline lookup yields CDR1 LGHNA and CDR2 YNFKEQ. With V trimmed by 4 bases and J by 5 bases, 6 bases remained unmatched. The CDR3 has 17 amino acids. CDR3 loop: CASSPGLAGGQGDTQYF. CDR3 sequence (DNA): TGTGCCAGCAGCCCGGGACTAGCGGGGGGGCAGGGAGATACGCAGTATTTT.

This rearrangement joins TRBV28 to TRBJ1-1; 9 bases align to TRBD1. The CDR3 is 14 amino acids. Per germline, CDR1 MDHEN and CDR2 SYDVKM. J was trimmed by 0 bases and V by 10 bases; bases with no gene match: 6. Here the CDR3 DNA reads TGTGCCACCTACAGGGGGCGCATGAACACTGAAGCTTTCTTT. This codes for CATYRGRMNTEAFF.

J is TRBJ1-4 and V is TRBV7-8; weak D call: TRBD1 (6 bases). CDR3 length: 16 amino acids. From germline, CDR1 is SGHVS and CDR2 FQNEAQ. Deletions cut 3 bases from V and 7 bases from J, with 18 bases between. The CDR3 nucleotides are TGTGCCAGCAGCTTCAACAGAGCGGGGGCCGGTGAAAAACTGTTTTTT. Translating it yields CASSFNRAGAGEKLFF.

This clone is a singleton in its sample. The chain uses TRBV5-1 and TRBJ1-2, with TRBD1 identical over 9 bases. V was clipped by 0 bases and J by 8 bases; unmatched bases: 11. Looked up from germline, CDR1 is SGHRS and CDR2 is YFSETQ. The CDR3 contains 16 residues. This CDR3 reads CASSLGDRDISSGYTF. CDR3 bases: TGCGCCAGCAGCTTGGGGGACAGGGATATCTCATCGGGCTACACCTTC.

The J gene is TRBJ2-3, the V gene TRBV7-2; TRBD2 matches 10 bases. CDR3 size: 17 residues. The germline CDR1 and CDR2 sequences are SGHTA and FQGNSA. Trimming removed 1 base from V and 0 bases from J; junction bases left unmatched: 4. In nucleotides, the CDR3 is TGTGCCAGCAGCTTAGAAGCGGGGGGGTTTAGCACAGATACGCAGTATTTT. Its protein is CASSLEAGGFSTDTQYF.

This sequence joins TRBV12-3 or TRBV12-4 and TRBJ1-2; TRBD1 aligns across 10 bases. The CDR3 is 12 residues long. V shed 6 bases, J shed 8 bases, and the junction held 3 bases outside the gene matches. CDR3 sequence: CASRLGQGGYTF. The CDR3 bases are TGTGCCAGCAGGCTGGGACAGGGGGGCTACACCTTC.

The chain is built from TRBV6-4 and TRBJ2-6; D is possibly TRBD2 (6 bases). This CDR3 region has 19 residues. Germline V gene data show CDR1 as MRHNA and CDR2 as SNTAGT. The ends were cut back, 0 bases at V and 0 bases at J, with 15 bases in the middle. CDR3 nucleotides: TGTGCCAGCAGTGACTCGTGGGGGGAATTGGGCTCTGGGGCCAACGTCCTGACTTTC. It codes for CASSDSWGELGSGANVLTF.

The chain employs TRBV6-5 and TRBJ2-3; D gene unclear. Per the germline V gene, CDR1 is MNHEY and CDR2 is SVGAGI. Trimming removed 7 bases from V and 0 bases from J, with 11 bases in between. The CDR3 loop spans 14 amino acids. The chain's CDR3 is CASIKRPSTDTQYF. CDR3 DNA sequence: TGTGCCAGCATTAAGCGCCCGAGCACAGATACGCAGTATTTT.

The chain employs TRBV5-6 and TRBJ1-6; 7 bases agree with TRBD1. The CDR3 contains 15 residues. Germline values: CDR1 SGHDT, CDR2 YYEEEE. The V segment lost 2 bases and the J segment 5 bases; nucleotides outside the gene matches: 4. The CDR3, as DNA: TGTGCCAGCAGCTTTGCGACAGGGAATAATTCACCCCTCCACTTT. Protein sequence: CASSFATGNNSPLHF.

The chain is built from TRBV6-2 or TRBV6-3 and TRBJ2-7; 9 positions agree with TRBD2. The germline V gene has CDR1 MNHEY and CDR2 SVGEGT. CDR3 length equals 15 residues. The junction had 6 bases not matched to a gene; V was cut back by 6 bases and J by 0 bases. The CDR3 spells CASSLTSGNSYEQYV. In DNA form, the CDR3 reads TGTGCCAGCAGCTTGACTAGCGGCAACTCCTACGAGCAGTACGTC.

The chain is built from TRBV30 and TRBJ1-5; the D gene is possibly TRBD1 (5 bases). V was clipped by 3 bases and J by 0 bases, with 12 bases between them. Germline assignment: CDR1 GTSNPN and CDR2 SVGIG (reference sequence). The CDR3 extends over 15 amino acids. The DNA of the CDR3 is TGTGCCTGGAGCGATTACAGGAATAGCAATCAGCCCCAGCATTTT. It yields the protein CAWSDYRNSNQPQHF.

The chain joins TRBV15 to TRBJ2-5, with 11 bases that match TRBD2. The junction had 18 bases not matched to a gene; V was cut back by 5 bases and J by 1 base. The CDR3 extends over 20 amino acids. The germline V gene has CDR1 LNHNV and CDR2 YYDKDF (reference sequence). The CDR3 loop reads CATSPLPGTSGQNFQETQYF. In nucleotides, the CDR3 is TGTGCCACCAGCCCCCTCCCCGGGACTAGCGGCCAAAACTTCCAAGAGACCCAGTACTTC.

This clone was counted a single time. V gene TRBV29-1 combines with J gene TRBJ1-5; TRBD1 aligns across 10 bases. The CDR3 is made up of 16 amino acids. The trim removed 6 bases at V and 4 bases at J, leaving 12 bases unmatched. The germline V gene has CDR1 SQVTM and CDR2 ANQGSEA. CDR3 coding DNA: TGCAGCGTCATTGGACAGGGGGGACCCCTTAATCAGCCCCAGCATTTT. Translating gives CSVIGQGGPLNQPQHF.

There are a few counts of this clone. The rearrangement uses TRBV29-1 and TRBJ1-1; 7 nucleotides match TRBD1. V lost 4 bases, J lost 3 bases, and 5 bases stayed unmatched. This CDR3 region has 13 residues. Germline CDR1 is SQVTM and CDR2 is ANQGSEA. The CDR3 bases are TGCAGCGTTGGGGACAGTTATTACACTGAAGCTTTCTTT. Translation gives CSVGDSYYTEAFF.

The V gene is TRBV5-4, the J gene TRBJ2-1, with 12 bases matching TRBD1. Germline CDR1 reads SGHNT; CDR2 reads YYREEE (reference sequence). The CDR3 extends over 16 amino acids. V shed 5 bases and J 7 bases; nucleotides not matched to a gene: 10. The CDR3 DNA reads TGTGCCAGCAGATTACCCGGGACAGGGGGCATGAATGAGCAGTTCTTC. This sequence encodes CASRLPGTGGMNEQFF.

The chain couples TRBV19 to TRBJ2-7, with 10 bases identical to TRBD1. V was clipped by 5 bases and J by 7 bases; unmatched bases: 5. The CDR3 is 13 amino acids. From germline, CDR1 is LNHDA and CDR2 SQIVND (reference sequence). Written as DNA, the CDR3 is TGTGCCAGTAGTGCCGGGACAGGGGAAGAGCAGTACTTC. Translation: CASSAGTGEEQYF.

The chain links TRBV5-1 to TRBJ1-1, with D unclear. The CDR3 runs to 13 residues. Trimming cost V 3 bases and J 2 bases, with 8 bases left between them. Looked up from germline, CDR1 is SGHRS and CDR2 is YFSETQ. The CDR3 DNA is TGCGCCAGCAGCTCCGAGACTAACACTGAAGCTTTCTTT. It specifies CASSSETNTEAFF.

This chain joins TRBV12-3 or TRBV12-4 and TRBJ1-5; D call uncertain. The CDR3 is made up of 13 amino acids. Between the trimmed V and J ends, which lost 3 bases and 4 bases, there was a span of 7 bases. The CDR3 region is CASSLNGNQPQHF. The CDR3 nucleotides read TGTGCCAGCAGTTTGAACGGTAATCAGCCCCAGCATTTT.

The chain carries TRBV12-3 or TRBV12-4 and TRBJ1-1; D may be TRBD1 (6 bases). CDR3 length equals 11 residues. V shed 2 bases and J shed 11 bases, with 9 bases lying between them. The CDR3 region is CASSLRGAAFF. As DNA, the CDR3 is TGTGCCAGCAGTTTACGGGGGGCGGCTTTCTTT.

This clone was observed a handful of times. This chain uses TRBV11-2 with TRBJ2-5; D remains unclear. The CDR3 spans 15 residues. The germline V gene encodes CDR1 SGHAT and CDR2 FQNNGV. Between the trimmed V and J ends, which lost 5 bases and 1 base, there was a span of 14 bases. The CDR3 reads CASSTALGRQETQYF. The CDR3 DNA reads TGTGCCAGCAGCACCGCTCTAGGCCGCCAAGAGACCCAGTACTTC.

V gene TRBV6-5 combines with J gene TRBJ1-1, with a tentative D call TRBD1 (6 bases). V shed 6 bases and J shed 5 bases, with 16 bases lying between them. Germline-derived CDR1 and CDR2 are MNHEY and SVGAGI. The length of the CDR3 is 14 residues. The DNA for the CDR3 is TGTGCCAGCAGGGGGCAGGGGAGTTGGACTGAAGCTTTCTTT. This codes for CASRGQGSWTEAFF.

CDR3 sequence reads: CASSELVFTDTQYF. CDR3 DNA: TGTGCCAGCAGTGAACTCGTTTTCACAGATACGCAGTATTTT. This chain links TRBV2 with TRBJ2-3; unclear D gene. This CDR3 has 14 residues. V gave up 2 bases and J gave up 2 bases, with 8 bases separating them. CDR1 is SNHLY and CDR2 is FYNNEI in the germline V gene.

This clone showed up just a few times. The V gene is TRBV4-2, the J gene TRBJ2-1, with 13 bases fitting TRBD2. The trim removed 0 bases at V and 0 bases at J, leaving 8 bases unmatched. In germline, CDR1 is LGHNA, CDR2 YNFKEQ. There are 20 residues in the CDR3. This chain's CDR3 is CASSQDATSGGLSSYNEQFF. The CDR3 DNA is TGTGCCAGCAGCCAAGATGCGACTAGCGGGGGGCTGAGCTCCTACAATGAGCAGTTCTTC.